Following are 27 T cell receptor beta chains from one sample sequenced in a study of early stage breast cancer tumors. The method was immunoSEQ multiplex PCR; TCRdb's version includes in-frame clones alone and lacks a portion of them. The table has some 75,000 clones, approximately 79% seen once. The sample comprised blood. All receptors derive from a person between 55 and 69 years old with breast cancer.

This rearrangement joins TRBV30 to TRBJ2-7; tentative D call: TRBD2 (5 bases). Germline assignment: CDR1 GTSNPN and CDR2 SVGIG (reference sequence). The CDR3 totals 14 residues. V lost 1 base, J lost 5 bases, and 15 bases lay in between. CDR3 sequence reads: CAWSGVLGSNEQYF. As DNA, the CDR3 is TGTGCCTGGAGTGGTGTCTTAGGGAGCAACGAGCAGTACTTC. Full variable domain (outside the CDR3, taken from reference TRBV30 and TRBJ2-7): SQTIHQWPATLVQPVGSPLSLECTVEGTSNPNLYWYRQAAGRGLQLLFYSVGIGQISSEVPQNLSASRPQDRQFILSSKKLLLSDSGFYLCAWSGVLGSNEQYFGPGTRLTVT.

As to this clone: A read error may produce the germline difference seen at one junction end. Other DNA sequences in this specimen translate into the identical CDR3. This sequence joins TRBV30 and TRBJ1-1; D gene unclear. The germline gives CDR1 GTSNPN, CDR2 SVGIG (reference sequence). The CDR3 totals 13 residues. Written as DNA, the CDR3 is TGCGCCTGGAGTCGGGAGGCGAACACTGAAGCTTTCTTT. Translation gives CAWSREANTEAFF.

This clone was picked up one time. This sequence joins TRBV4-2 and TRBJ2-2; D perhaps matches TRBD2 (6 bases). In germline, CDR1 is LGHNA, CDR2 YNFKEQ. Trimming cost V 1 base and J 0 bases, with 9 bases left between them. This CDR3 has 16 amino acids. The CDR3 sequence is CASSQVGLPNTGELFF. The CDR3 DNA follows: TGTGCCAGCAGCCAAGTGGGACTTCCGAACACCGGGGAGCTGTTTTTT.

The chain carries TRBV27 and TRBJ2-7; D might be TRBD1 (5 bases). V lost 4 bases and J 0 bases, leaving 10 bases between the germline ends. CDR1 is MNHEY and CDR2 is SMNVEV in the germline V gene (reference sequence). This CDR3 is 14 amino acids long. The CDR3 DNA reads TGTGCCAGCAGTTCTACAGGTGTCTCCTACGAGCAGTACTTC. Its protein product is CASSSTGVSYEQYF.

The rearrangement joins TRBV5-1 to TRBJ1-1, with 7 bases aligning to TRBD1. CDR3 length: 15 amino acids. The V gene's germline CDR1 is SGHRS and CDR2 YFSETQ. The trim removed 6 bases at V and 5 bases at J, leaving 13 bases unmatched. CDR3 loop: CASTLGAGGETEAFF. The CDR3 DNA reads TGCGCCAGCACCCTGGGGGCAGGGGGTGAGACTGAAGCTTTCTTT.

The chain combines TRBV4-3 with TRBJ2-2, with unresolved D. Germline CDR1 is LGHNA and CDR2 is YSLEER. V was shortened by 0 bases and J by 3 bases, with 8 bases between the two germline ends. This CDR3 region has 15 residues. The CDR3 DNA sequence: TGCGCCAGCAGCCAAGAAGTACTATACACCGGGGAGCTGTTTTTT. It codes for CASSQEVLYTGELFF.

The chain combines TRBV30 with TRBJ2-2, with no clear D. The V end was cut by 2 bases, the J end by 7 bases, with 5 bases between. The CDR3 loop spans 11 amino acids. Germline lookup yields CDR1 GTSNPN and CDR2 SVGIG (reference sequence). The CDR3 region is CAWSNYGELFF. CDR3 sequence (DNA): TGTGCCTGGAGTAACTACGGGGAGCTGTTTTTT.

V and J are TRBV7-6 and TRBJ2-1; D gene uncertain. Deletions cut 1 base from V and 3 bases from J, with 13 bases between. The CDR3 is 16 amino acids. Germline-derived CDR1 and CDR2 are SGHVS and FNYEAQ. CDR3 residues: CASSLEWWAGYNEQFF. CDR3 coding DNA: TGTGCCAGCAGCTTAGAGTGGTGGGCCGGCTACAATGAGCAGTTCTTC. Full variable domain (rest looked up from reference TRBV7-6 and TRBJ2-1): GAGVSQSPRYKVTKRGQDVALRCDPISGHVSLYWYRQALGQGPEFLTYFNYEAQQDKSGLPNDRFSAERPEGSISTLTIQRTEQRDSAMYRCASSLEWWAGYNEQFFGPGTRLTVL.

This chain uses TRBV19 with TRBJ2-7, with a possible D match to TRBD2 (5 bases). The germline V gene has CDR1 LNHDA and CDR2 SQIVND (reference sequence). This CDR3 has 15 amino acids. V was clipped by 7 bases and J by 0 bases, with 16 bases between them. The CDR3 spells CASKLSQAGSYEQYF. The CDR3 DNA reads TGTGCCAGTAAGTTATCCCAGGCGGGCTCCTACGAGCAGTACTTC.

This rearrangement joins TRBV5-5 to TRBJ1-5; possible D gene TRBD1, 6 bases. The CDR3 has 16 residues. CDR1 and CDR2 from the germline V gene are SGHKS and YYEKEE (reference sequence). Trimming cost V 0 bases and J 0 bases, with 10 bases left between them. The CDR3 nucleotides read TGTGCCAGCAGCTTGGGGACAGTTAATAGCAATCAGCCCCAGCATTTT. Amino acid sequence: CASSLGTVNSNQPQHF.

This clone was found a few times. The chain carries TRBV2 and TRBJ2-7, with TRBD2 matching over 9 bases. With V trimmed by 6 bases and J by 3 bases, 6 bases remained unmatched. From germline, CDR1 is SNHLY and CDR2 FYNNEI. This CDR3 has 14 amino acids. The CDR3 sequence: CASRGLAAFYEQYF. CDR3 DNA sequence: TGTGCCAGCAGGGGACTAGCCGCGTTCTACGAGCAGTACTTC.

This clone was counted once. The chain carries TRBV27 and TRBJ2-7, with 11 bases lining up with TRBD1. CDR1 is MNHEY, CDR2 SMNVEV, per germline (reference sequence). The V and J ends lost 6 bases and 3 bases, in that order; junction bases with no gene match: 7. This CDR3 comprises 15 residues. The CDR3 region is CASSPSGTGGYEQYF. As DNA, the CDR3 is TGTGCCAGCAGCCCGTCCGGGACAGGGGGCTACGAGCAGTACTTC.

This sequence joins TRBV6-1 and TRBJ2-1; 8 bases are a match to TRBD2. The CDR3 contains 16 residues. CDR1 and CDR2 from the germline V gene are MNHNS and SASEGT. V was pared by 6 bases and J by 8 bases, with 15 bases of the junction left unmatched. The CDR3 spells CASRESGTRLLHEQFF. CDR3 coding DNA: TGTGCCAGCAGGGAAAGTGGGACTAGGCTACTCCATGAGCAGTTCTTC.

J is TRBJ1-2 and V is TRBV29-1, with D perhaps TRBD1 (6 bases). Germline CDR1 and CDR2: SQVTM and ANQGSEA. This CDR3 comprises 12 residues. V dropped 3 bases and J dropped 5 bases, with 10 bases sitting between them. The CDR3 protein is CSVDHRAYGYTF. CDR3 coding DNA: TGCAGCGTTGATCACAGGGCTTATGGCTACACCTTC. The variable domain in full, with the rest retrieved from reference TRBV29-1 and TRBJ1-2, is SAVISQKPSRDICQRGTSLTIQCQVDSQVTMMFWYRQQPGQSLTLIATANQGSEATYESGFVIDKFPISRPNLTFSTLTVSNMSPEDSSIYLCSVDHRAYGYTFGSGTRLTVV.

The chain uses TRBV9 and TRBJ2-1, with D tentatively TRBD1 (5 bases). V dropped 0 bases and J dropped 9 bases, with 10 bases sitting between them. Germline loops: CDR1 SGDLS, CDR2 YYNGEE. There are 13 residues in the CDR3. The DNA for the CDR3 is TGTGCCAGCAGCGTAGTTCAGGGTGGTGAGCAGTTCTTC. It yields the protein CASSVVQGGEQFF.

There are a few counts of this clone. The genes are TRBV7-2 and TRBJ2-3; D unclear. Germline CDR1 and CDR2: SGHTA and FQGNSA. V gave up 8 bases and J gave up 0 bases, with 18 bases separating them. The CDR3 runs 16 residues. The CDR3 DNA sequence: TGTGCCAGCCTTCCGTTCTTAACGAGAAGCACAGATACGCAGTATTTT. Translating gives CASLPFLTRSTDTQYF.

The chain is built from TRBV25-1 and TRBJ2-2; the D gene is possibly TRBD1 (5 bases). The germline V gene encodes CDR1 MGHDK and CDR2 SYGVNS. Trimming stripped 3 bases from V and 5 bases from J, with 16 bases between. The CDR3 totals 16 residues. CDR3 loop: CASSDDRRGGTGELFF. The CDR3 nucleotides are TGTGCCAGCAGTGATGATAGAAGGGGTGGGACCGGGGAGCTGTTTTTT.

Notes on this clone: This sample also contains other DNA sequences that code for the same CDR3. The V gene is TRBV6-5, the J gene TRBJ1-4, with D tentatively TRBD1 (6 bases). Germline V CDR1 and CDR2: MNHEY, SVGAGI. Trimming pared 3 bases from V and 2 bases from J, leaving 10 bases between. The CDR3 has 15 residues. The CDR3 nucleotides are TGTGCCAGCAGTTATTCGGGGGCCACTAATGAAAAACTGTTTTTT. Protein product: CASSYSGATNEKLFF.

This clone was seen only once. CDR3 region: CASSPLGTAPSNYGYTF. CDR3 DNA: TGTGCCAGCAGCCCCCTTGGGACAGCTCCTTCTAACTATGGCTACACCTTC. The V gene is TRBV28, the J gene TRBJ1-2; 7 bases map to TRBD1. The CDR3 has 17 residues. From germline, CDR1 is MDHEN and CDR2 SYDVKM. With 6 bases clipped from V and 0 bases from J, the junction kept 13 bases outside the gene matches.

The chain links TRBV6-6 to TRBJ1-6; D is possibly TRBD1 (5 bases). This CDR3 spans 16 amino acids. CDR1 is MNHNY and CDR2 is SVGAGI in the germline V gene (reference sequence). Trimming took off 5 bases at V and 3 bases at J, with 14 bases between the two ends. The DNA of the CDR3 is TGTGCCAGCAGTCCTCGACAGTCCCTCTATAATTCACCCCTCCACTTT. Encoded protein: CASSPRQSLYNSPLHF.

The chain is built from TRBV28 and TRBJ2-3, with 7 bases identical to TRBD2. This CDR3 contains 16 residues. The germline V gene has CDR1 MDHEN and CDR2 SYDVKM. J was trimmed by 2 bases and V by 6 bases; bases with no gene match: 11. CDR3 region: CASRGASGTYTDTQYF. The CDR3 DNA is TGTGCCAGCAGAGGCGCTAGCGGAACGTACACAGATACGCAGTATTTT.

The gene calls are TRBV28 and TRBJ2-7; 8 bases are a match to TRBD1. J gave up 7 bases and V 3 bases, and 11 bases lay outside the gene matches. Germline values: CDR1 MDHEN, CDR2 SYDVKM. The CDR3 sequence is 15 residues long. For the CDR3, the DNA is TGTGCCAGCAGTTTCATGGCAGGGGGCATTGAAGAGCAGTACTTC. Translation: CASSFMAGGIEEQYF.

The rearrangement uses TRBV7-9 and TRBJ2-7; D remains unclear. V was pared by 5 bases and J by 2 bases, with 22 bases between. Germline CDR1 is SEHNR and CDR2 is FQNEAQ (reference sequence). This CDR3 has 17 residues. The CDR3, as DNA: TGTGCCAGCAGCACCCTCGATTACCGACGGCACCCCTACGAGCAGTACTTC. Amino acid sequence: CASSTLDYRRHPYEQYF.

V usage is TRBV6-6 and J usage is TRBJ2-7, with TRBD1 matching over 11 bases. Per the germline V gene, CDR1 is MNHNY and CDR2 is SVGAGI (reference sequence). The CDR3 sequence is 14 residues long. The V segment lost 6 bases and the J segment 3 bases; nucleotides outside the gene matches: 4. The CDR3 DNA sequence: TGTGCCAGCAGACCGGGACAGGGGGACTACGAGCAGTACTTC. Translation: CASRPGQGDYEQYF.

The chain recombines TRBV5-4 with TRBJ2-2; D remains unclear. The V end lost 0 bases, the J end lost 2 bases, and 8 bases lay between the germline ends. CDR3 size: 15 residues. Germline lookup yields CDR1 SGHNT and CDR2 YYREEE (reference sequence). CDR3 sequence: CASSLAGVNTGELFF. The DNA for the CDR3 is TGTGCCAGCAGCTTGGCCGGCGTTAACACCGGGGAGCTGTTTTTT.

This rearrangement joins TRBV29-1 to TRBJ2-7, with a tentative D call TRBD2 (7 bases). V lost 4 bases, J lost 6 bases, and 16 bases lay in between. Germline V gene lookup returns CDR1 SQVTM and CDR2 ANQGSEA. The CDR3 contains 13 residues. The DNA for the CDR3 is TGCAGCGTTGCCCCCGCAGGGGAGGGCGAGCAGTACTTC. Translating it yields CSVAPAGEGEQYF.

The V gene is TRBV19, the J gene TRBJ1-5; no reliable D call. This CDR3 is 14 amino acids long. Trimming removed 4 bases at V and 4 bases at J, with 11 bases between. Germline assignment: CDR1 LNHDA and CDR2 SQIVND (reference sequence). CDR3 nucleotides: TGTGCCAGTAGTAAGGGCAATCAAAATCAGCCCCAGCATTTT. This translates into CASSKGNQNQPQHF.